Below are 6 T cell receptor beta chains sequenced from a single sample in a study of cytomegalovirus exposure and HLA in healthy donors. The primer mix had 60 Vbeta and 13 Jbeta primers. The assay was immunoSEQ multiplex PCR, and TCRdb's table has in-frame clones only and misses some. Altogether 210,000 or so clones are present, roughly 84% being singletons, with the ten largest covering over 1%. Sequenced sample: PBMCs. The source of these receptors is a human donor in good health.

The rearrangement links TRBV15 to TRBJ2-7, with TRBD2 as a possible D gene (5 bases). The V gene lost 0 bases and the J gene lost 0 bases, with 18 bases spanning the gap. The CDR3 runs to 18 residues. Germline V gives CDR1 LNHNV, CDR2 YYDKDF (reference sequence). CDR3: CATSRDSGIGLTSYEQYF. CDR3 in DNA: TGTGCCACCAGCAGAGATTCCGGCATCGGACTTACCTCCTACGAGCAGTACTTC.

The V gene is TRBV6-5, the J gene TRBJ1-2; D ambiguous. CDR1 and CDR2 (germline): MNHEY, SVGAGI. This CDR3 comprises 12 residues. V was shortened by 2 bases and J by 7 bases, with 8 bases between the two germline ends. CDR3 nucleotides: TGTGCCAGCAGTTACCTGGGAGGTGGCTACACCTTC. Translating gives CASSYLGGGYTF.

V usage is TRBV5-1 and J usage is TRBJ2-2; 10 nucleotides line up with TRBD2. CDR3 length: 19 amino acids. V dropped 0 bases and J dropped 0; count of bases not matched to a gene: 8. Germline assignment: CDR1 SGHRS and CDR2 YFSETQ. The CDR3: CASSLALAGEYTNTGELFF. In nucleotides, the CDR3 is TGCGCCAGCAGCTTGGCCCTAGCGGGAGAATACACGAACACCGGGGAGCTGTTTTTT.

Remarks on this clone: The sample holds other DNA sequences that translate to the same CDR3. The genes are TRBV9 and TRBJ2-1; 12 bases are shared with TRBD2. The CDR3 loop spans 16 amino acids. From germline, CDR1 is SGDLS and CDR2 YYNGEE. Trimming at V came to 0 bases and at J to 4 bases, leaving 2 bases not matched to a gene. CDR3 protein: CASSVGGLAGYNEQFF. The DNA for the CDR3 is TGTGCCAGCAGCGTAGGGGGACTAGCGGGTTACAATGAGCAGTTCTTC. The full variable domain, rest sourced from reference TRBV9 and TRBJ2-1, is DSGVTQTPKHLITATGQRVTLRCSPRSGDLSVYWYQQSLDQGLQFLIQYYNGEERAKGNILERFSAQQFPDLHSELNLSSLELGDSALYFCASSVGGLAGYNEQFFGPGTRLTVL.

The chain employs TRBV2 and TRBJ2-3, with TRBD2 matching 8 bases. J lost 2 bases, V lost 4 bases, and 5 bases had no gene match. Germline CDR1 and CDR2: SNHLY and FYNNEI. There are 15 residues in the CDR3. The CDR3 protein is CASSAGGRPTDTQYF. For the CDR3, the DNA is TGTGCCAGCAGTGCGGGCGGGAGGCCCACAGATACGCAGTATTTT.

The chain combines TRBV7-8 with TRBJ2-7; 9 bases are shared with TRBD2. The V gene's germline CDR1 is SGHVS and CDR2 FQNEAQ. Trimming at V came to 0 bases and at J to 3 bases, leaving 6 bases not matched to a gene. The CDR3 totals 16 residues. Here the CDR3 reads CASSLAAGTSSYEQYF. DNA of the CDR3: TGTGCCAGCAGCTTAGCAGCCGGGACTAGCAGCTACGAGCAGTACTTC.